One and the same sample provided the 29 T cell receptor beta chains below, sequenced in a study of metastatic and nonmetastatic thyroid tumors. Thyroid surgery took place with no prior treatment in any patient. TCRdb re-called the PCR reads with MiXCR. The sample lists some 5,600 clones, under 30% occurring once. Sequenced sample: adjacent normal tissue. The receptors originated from a female donor with papillary thyroid cancer or a benign thyroid nodule (not recorded which). Some clones in this sample may be carry-over from other donors' samples.

This clone has ten or more counts. This rearrangement joins TRBV6-6 to TRBJ2-3; tentatively, D is TRBD2 (6 bases). Trimming took 3 bases from V and 4 from J, leaving 20 bases between them. This CDR3 is 17 amino acids long. CDR1 is MNHNY and CDR2 is SVGAGI in the germline V gene (reference sequence). CDR3 coding DNA: TGTGCCAGCAGTTATTCTGGCGTGCGGGGAGGCCCAGATACGCAGTATTTT. This codes for CASSYSGVRGGPDTQYF.

In its sample, this clone was seen a few times. This may stem from a read error, because a much larger clone lies one nucleotide away. The V and J genes are TRBV6-2 or TRBV6-3 and TRBJ2-3, with D perhaps TRBD1 (6 bases). Per germline, CDR1 MNHEY and CDR2 SVGEGT. The CDR3 runs 16 residues. Trimming cost V 4 bases and J 0 bases, with 14 bases left between them. CDR3 sequence (DNA): TGTGCCAGCAGTTGGGGGCGGGTGGCAAGCACAGATACGCAGTATTTT. The encoded protein is CASSWGRVASTDTQYF.

This clone has only a few counts. The V gene is TRBV24-1, the J gene TRBJ2-1, with 12 bases that match TRBD2. This CDR3 region has 13 residues. V dropped 7 bases and J dropped 8; count of bases not matched to a gene: 2. CDR1 is KGHDR and CDR2 is SFDVKD in the germline V gene. Written as DNA, the CDR3 is TGTGCCACCAGAGGACTAGCGGGATATGAGCAGTTCTTC. Translation gives CATRGLAGYEQFF.

This chain links TRBV6-4 with TRBJ2-1; D call uncertain. The germline CDR1 and CDR2 sequences are MRHNA and SNTAGT. This CDR3 region has 15 residues. The V gene lost 7 bases and the J gene lost 3 bases, with 16 bases spanning the gap. The CDR3 DNA reads as TGTGCCAGCAACGTATGGCAGACCATCTACAATGAGCAGTTCTTC. Residues: CASNVWQTIYNEQFF.

This clone was seen ten or more times. The gene calls are TRBV12-3 or TRBV12-4 and TRBJ1-5; no firm D call. Trimming cost V 3 bases and J 0 bases, with 9 bases left between them. This CDR3 region has 15 residues. The CDR3 region is CASSFGVYSNQPQHF. Here the CDR3 DNA reads TGTGCCAGCAGTTTTGGAGTTTATAGCAATCAGCCCCAGCATTTT.

In regard to this clone: This may be a read error, as it is one base from a much larger clone. V is TRBV19 and J is TRBJ1-2; no definite D call. V dropped 3 bases and J dropped 4 bases, with 6 bases sitting between them. Germline-derived CDR1 and CDR2 are LNHDA and SQIVND (reference sequence). CDR3 length: 12 amino acids. Here the CDR3 reads CASSIWSYGYTF. The CDR3 DNA follows: TGTGCCAGTAGTATTTGGAGCTATGGCTACACCTTC.

In its sample, this clone was seen many times. This chain's CDR3 is CASSPSRYSGNTIYF. The CDR3 nucleotides read TGTGCCAGCAGCCCCTCGAGGTACTCTGGAAACACCATATATTTT. The chain couples TRBV11-2 to TRBJ1-3; D call uncertain. V was pared by 5 bases and J by 0 bases, with 11 bases between. Germline V lookup: CDR1 SGHAT, CDR2 FQNNGV. CDR3 length: 15 amino acids.

The chain is built from TRBV6-5 and TRBJ2-2; no firm D call. The CDR3 is 13 amino acids. Germline V gene lookup returns CDR1 MNHEY and CDR2 SVGAGI. The germline V and J ends were trimmed by 0 bases and 4 bases, with 3 bases remaining between them. The CDR3 loop reads CASSYSGTGELFF. The CDR3 nucleotides read TGTGCCAGCAGTTACTCGGGCACCGGGGAGCTGTTTTTT.

In this sample, this clone is medium-sized. The chain is built from TRBV2 and TRBJ2-3; perhaps TRBD2 as D (5 bases). CDR1 is SNHLY, CDR2 FYNNEI, per germline. This CDR3 region has 16 residues. The V end was cut by 6 bases, the J end by 0 bases, with 16 bases between. The CDR3 region has the DNA TGTGCCAGCAGGAAATCTAGCAACCCTAGCACAGATACGCAGTATTTT. It codes for CASRKSSNPSTDTQYF.

As to this clone: The junction departs from the called germline gene at one end, perhaps through a read error. V gene TRBV5-5 combines with J gene TRBJ2-1; D is possibly TRBD2 (6 bases). Germline V gene lookup returns CDR1 SGHKS and CDR2 YYEKEE (reference sequence). The CDR3 loop spans 14 amino acids. CDR3 loop: CAISLQTSSDEQFF. As DNA, the CDR3 is TGTGCCATCAGCTTGCAGACTAGTTCAGATGAGCAGTTCTTC. Using reference TRBV5-5 and TRBJ2-1 for the parts outside the CDR3, the full variable domain is DAGVTQSPTHLIKTRGQQVTLRCSPISGHKSVSWYQQVLGQGPQFIFQYYEKEERGRGNFPDRFSARQFPNYSSELNVNALLLGDSALYLCAISLQTSSDEQFFGPGTRLTVL.

This chain uses TRBV11-1 with TRBJ2-3; TRBD2 agrees at 9 bases. The length of the CDR3 is 15 residues. Looked up from germline, CDR1 is SGHAT and CDR2 is FQDESV (reference sequence). Germline trimming cut 3 bases from V and 2 bases from J; bases unmatched to any gene: 3. The CDR3 spells CASSFSGRDTDTQYF. The CDR3 DNA reads TGTGCCAGCAGCTTTAGCGGGAGAGACACAGATACGCAGTATTTT. Drawing the rest from reference TRBV11-1 and TRBJ2-3, the complete variable domain is EAEVAQSPRYKITEKSQAVAFWCDPISGHATLYWYRQILGQGPELLVQFQDESVVDDSQLPKDRFSAERLKGVDSTLKIQPAELGDSAMYLCASSFSGRDTDTQYFGPGTRLTVL.

As to this clone: A much larger clone lies one base from this, so it may be a read error. The same CDR3 can be traced to other DNA sequences in this sample. The chain links TRBV11-1 to TRBJ2-5, with D possibly called TRBD1 or TRBD2 (7 bases each). CDR3 length: 14 residues. Germline values: CDR1 SGHAT, CDR2 FQDESV (reference sequence). Here the CDR3 DNA reads TGTGCCAGCAGTACCGGGGAGGGGGCTGAGACACAGTACTTC. Its translation is CASSTGEGAETQYF.

This clone was counted a few times. A read error may explain this, as a much larger clone is one base away. The rearrangement links TRBV20-1 to TRBJ2-2, with D maybe TRBD2 (5 bases). The CDR3 is 14 residues long. Germline V gene lookup returns CDR1 DFQATT and CDR2 SNEGSKA (reference sequence). The DNA for the CDR3 is TGCAGTGCTAGTGATAGCGTGAACACCGTGGAGCTGTTTTTT. Protein sequence: CSASDSVNTVELFF.

With regard to this clone: Within the sample, other DNA sequences also encode this same CDR3. The chain has TRBV29-1 and TRBJ2-6; D is perhaps TRBD1 or TRBD2 (5 bases each). Germline CDR1 is SQVTM and CDR2 is ANQGSEA. The CDR3 runs 16 residues. V was trimmed by 1 base and J by 0 bases, leaving 10 bases between them. CDR3 DNA: TGCAGCGTTGAAGGGTCAGGGAGCTCTGGGGCCAACGTCCTGACTTTC. Amino acid sequence: CSVEGSGSSGANVLTF.

This clone showed up many times. The V gene is TRBV12-3 or TRBV12-4, the J gene TRBJ1-3; D is unclear. The V gene lost 0 bases and the J gene lost 0 bases, with 12 bases spanning the gap. The CDR3 is made up of 17 amino acids. The CDR3 nucleotides read TGTGCCAGCAGTTTAGCGGTTGACGGTTTCTCTGGAAACACCATATATTTT. This sequence encodes CASSLAVDGFSGNTIYF.

Comments on this clone: A clone one base away is much larger, so this may be a read error. In the same sample, other DNA sequences code for this CDR3. The chain couples TRBV10-1 to TRBJ2-3, with 8 bases fitting TRBD1. V gave up 3 bases and J gave up 0 bases; unmatched junction bases: 2. The germline V gene has CDR1 WNHNN and CDR2 SYGVQD (reference sequence). This CDR3 is 15 amino acids long. The CDR3 reads CASSEAGGSTDTQYF. In nucleotides, the CDR3 is TGCGCCAGCAGTGAAGCAGGGGGCAGCACAGATACGCAGTATTTT.

As concerns this clone: Given a much more abundant clone one base away, this may be a read error. The V call is TRBV5-1, the J call TRBJ2-1; TRBD2 aligns across 7 bases. This CDR3 spans 17 amino acids. Germline CDR1 and CDR2: SGHRS and YFSETQ. J was trimmed by 5 bases and V by 1 base; bases with no gene match: 12. This CDR3 reads CASSLLGGGTLDNEQFF. The CDR3 coding sequence is TGCGCCAGCAGCTTGCTTGGCGGGGGAACCTTAGACAATGAGCAGTTCTTC.

This clone ranks as large. The chain links TRBV24-1 to TRBJ2-7, with D tentatively TRBD2 (5 bases). V lost 3 bases to trimming and J lost 1 base, with 6 bases between them. CDR1 and CDR2 from the germline V gene are KGHDR and SFDVKD. This CDR3 is 13 amino acids long. The CDR3 DNA reads as TGTGCCACCAGTGATACGGGGTCCTACGAGCAGTACTTC. Translated, it gives CATSDTGSYEQYF.

This clone was seen a handful of times. The V and J genes are TRBV12-3 or TRBV12-4 and TRBJ2-1; 7 bases agree with TRBD2. The CDR3 spans 16 residues. Trimming at V came to 2 bases and at J to 4 bases, leaving 8 bases not matched to a gene. DNA of the CDR3: TGTGCCAGCAGTTTAACTACGAGCGGGGTATACAATGAGCAGTTCTTC. Residues: CASSLTTSGVYNEQFF.

This clone was observed many times. The chain couples TRBV11-3 to TRBJ2-5, with 9 bases aligning to TRBD1. The length of the CDR3 is 14 residues. V gave up 6 bases and J gave up 2 bases; unmatched junction bases: 4. Germline values: CDR1 SGHNT, CDR2 YENEEA. CDR3 sequence reads: CASRDRGYQETQYF. CDR3 DNA sequence: TGTGCCAGCAGGGACAGGGGTTATCAAGAGACCCAGTACTTC.

This clone is judged medium-sized. V gene TRBV9 combines with J gene TRBJ1-2; 7 bases are a match to TRBD1. This CDR3 contains 13 residues. Losses at the gene ends were 0 bases for V and 10 bases for J; bases not matched to a gene: 6. Germline CDR1 SGDLS, CDR2 YYNGEE. This CDR3 is CASSVVGTEIYTF. CDR3 sequence (DNA): TGTGCCAGCAGCGTAGTTGGGACAGAAATCTACACCTTC.

The rearrangement uses TRBV3-1 and TRBJ2-6; no clear D. Germline CDR1 reads LGHDT; CDR2 reads YNNKEL (reference sequence). V gave up 4 bases and J gave up 1 base, with 8 bases separating them. This CDR3 region has 15 residues. In DNA, the CDR3 is TGTGCCAGCAGCCGCAGTGGATCTGGGGCCAACGTCCTGACTTTC. Translating it yields CASSRSGSGANVLTF.

This clone was seen a few times. This rearrangement joins TRBV6-1 to TRBJ1-1, with a tentative D call TRBD1 (6 bases). The CDR3 extends over 13 amino acids. Trimming cost V 0 bases and J 8 bases, with 10 bases left between them. Germline values: CDR1 MNHNS, CDR2 SASEGT. Here the CDR3 reads CASSEAGGLEAFF. The CDR3 nucleotides read TGTGCCAGCAGTGAAGCGGGGGGCCTGGAAGCTTTCTTT.

At least ten counts were recorded for this clone. The rearrangement uses TRBV18 and TRBJ2-3; TRBD1 matches 7 bases. Germline V gene data show CDR1 as KGHSH and CDR2 as LQKENI. The V gene end was trimmed by 3 bases and the J gene end by 2 bases; junction bases not matched to a gene: 2. The CDR3 contains 14 residues. The CDR3 DNA sequence: TGTGCCAGCTCACCCGGGACAGACACAGATACGCAGTATTTT. This codes for CASSPGTDTDTQYF.

The chain joins TRBV7-8 to TRBJ2-5; no definite D call. This CDR3 contains 15 residues. CDR1 is SGHVS, CDR2 FQNEAQ, per germline. Deletions cut 5 bases from V and 3 bases from J, with 16 bases between. The CDR3 DNA sequence: TGTGCCAGCAGCCCCCCCGGAGCGACAAAAGAGACCCAGTACTTC. Translated: CASSPPGATKETQYF. The full variable domain, rest sourced from reference TRBV7-8 and TRBJ2-5, is GAGVSQSPRYKVAKRGQDVALRCDPISGHVSLFWYQQALGQGPEFLTYFQNEAQLDKSGLPSDRFFAERPEGSVSTLKIQRTQQEDSAVYLCASSPPGATKETQYFGPGTRLLVL.

The rearrangement links TRBV3-1 to TRBJ2-7, with D tentatively TRBD2 (6 bases). The V and J ends lost 0 bases and 3 bases respectively, with 21 bases between them. In germline, CDR1 is LGHDT, CDR2 YNNKEL (reference sequence). CDR3 length: 18 residues. CDR3 sequence (DNA): TGTGCCAGCAGCCAAGATAGTTGGGGGGACCCCATAGTCTACGAGCAGTACTTC. Its protein is CASSQDSWGDPIVYEQYF.

The CDR3 bases are TGTGCCAGCAGTGAATCCGGGACAGGGTACCAGCCCCAGCATTTT. As protein: CASSESGTGYQPQHF. The V and J genes are TRBV6-1 and TRBJ1-5; TRBD1 matches 9 bases. The V segment lost 2 bases and the J segment 7 bases; nucleotides outside the gene matches: 6. Germline loops: CDR1 MNHNS, CDR2 SASEGT. The CDR3 totals 15 residues.

This clone is medium-sized by share. This sequence joins TRBV10-2 and TRBJ2-2, with TRBD2 matching over 10 bases. Trimming took 8 bases from V and 1 from J; bases not matched to a gene: 4. Germline CDR1 reads WSHSY; CDR2 reads SAAADI. The length of the CDR3 is 15 residues. The CDR3: CASRRLAGNTGELFF. CDR3 nucleotides: TGCGCCAGCCGGAGACTAGCGGGGAACACCGGGGAGCTGTTTTTT.

This clone was seen ten or more times. Other DNA sequences in the sample encode the same CDR3. This chain uses TRBV5-1 with TRBJ2-7, with TRBD2 matching over 8 bases. Germline CDR1 is SGHRS and CDR2 is YFSETQ. The length of the CDR3 is 15 residues. Trimming took 0 bases from V and 2 from J; bases not matched to a gene: 4. CDR3 residues: CASSLGGGTPYEQYF. The DNA of the CDR3 is TGCGCCAGCAGCTTGGGCGGGGGGACCCCCTACGAGCAGTACTTC.